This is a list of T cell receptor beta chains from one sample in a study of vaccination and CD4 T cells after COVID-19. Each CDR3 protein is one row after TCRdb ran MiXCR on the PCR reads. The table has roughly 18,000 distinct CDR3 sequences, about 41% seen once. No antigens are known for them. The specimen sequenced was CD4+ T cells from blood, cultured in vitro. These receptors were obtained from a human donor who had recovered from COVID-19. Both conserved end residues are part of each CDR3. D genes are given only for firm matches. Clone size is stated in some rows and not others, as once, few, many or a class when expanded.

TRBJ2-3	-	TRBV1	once	CTTSRPKQGSTDTQYF	TGCACTACATCGAGGCCAAAACAGGGTAGCACAGATACGCAGTATTTT
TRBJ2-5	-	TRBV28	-	CASSDGGYQETQYF	TGTGCCAGCAGTGACGGAGGGTACCAAGAGACCCAGTACTTC
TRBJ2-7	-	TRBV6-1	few	CASNRDNSYEQYF	TGTGCCAGCAACCGGGACAACTCCTACGAGCAGTACTTC
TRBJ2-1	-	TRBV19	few	CASSNPHSYNEQFF	TGTGCCAGTAGTAACCCCCACTCCTACAATGAGCAGTTCTTC
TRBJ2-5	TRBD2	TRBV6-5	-	CASSYSGGTSGSETQYF	TGTGCCAGCAGTTACTCGGGCGGGACTAGCGGGAGCGAGACCCAGTACTTC
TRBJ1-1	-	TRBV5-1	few	CASIRGGGGVMNTEAFF	TGCGCCAGCATACGCGGTGGAGGGGGTGTCATGAACACTGAAGCTTTCTTT
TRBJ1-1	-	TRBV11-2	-	CASSLDLYTEAFF	TGTGCCAGCAGCTTAGACCTGTACACTGAAGCTTTCTTT
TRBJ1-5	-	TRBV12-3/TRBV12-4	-	CASSFGGRSNQPQHF	TGTGCCAGCAGTTTTGGCGGCCGTAGCAATCAGCCCCAGCATTTT
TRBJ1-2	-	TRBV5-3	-	CASSLGNREEGYTF	TGTGCCAGCAGCTTGGGTAACAGGGAGGAGGGCTACACCTTC
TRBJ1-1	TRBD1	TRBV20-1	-	CSARAGQGSNTEAFF	TGCAGTGCTAGAGCCGGACAGGGCTCGAACACTGAAGCTTTCTTT
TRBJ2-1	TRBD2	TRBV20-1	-	CSARVPRGGPGYNEQFF	TGCAGTGCTAGAGTACCTCGCGGGGGGCCGGGATACAATGAGCAGTTCTTC
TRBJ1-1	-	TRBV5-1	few	CASSLGLISGYTEAFF	TGCGCCAGCAGCTTGGGTCTTATTTCGGGTTACACTGAAGCTTTCTTT
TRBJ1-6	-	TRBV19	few	CASSIAQINSPLHF	TGTGCCAGTAGTATCGCACAGATTAATTCACCCCTCCACTTT
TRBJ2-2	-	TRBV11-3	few	CASRQTRTGELFF	TGTGCCAGCCGTCAGACCCGGACCGGGGAGCTGTTTTTT
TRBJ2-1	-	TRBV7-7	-	CASSEQVGNEQFF	TGTGCTAGCAGCGAACAGGTCGGGAATGAGCAGTTCTTC
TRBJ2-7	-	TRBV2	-	CASSEKGYEQYF	TGTGCCAGCAGTGAAAAGGGCTACGAGCAGTACTTC
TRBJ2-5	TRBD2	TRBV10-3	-	CAISRTSEETQYF	TGTGCCATCAGTAGGACTAGTGAAGAGACCCAGTACTTC
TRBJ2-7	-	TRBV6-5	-	CASSYSDTGRSYEQYF	TGTGCCAGCAGTTACTCAGACACTGGGAGGTCCTACGAGCAGTACTTC
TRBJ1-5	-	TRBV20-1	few	CSATLIGRSNQPQHF	TGCAGTGCTACACTAATAGGACGGAGCAATCAGCCCCAGCATTTT
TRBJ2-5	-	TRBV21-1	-	CASSTSGRFLDRLGETQYF	TGTGCCAGCAGCACCTCGGGCCGTTTTTTGGACAGGCTGGGGGAGACCCAGTACTTC
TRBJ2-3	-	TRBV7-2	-	CASRQSLVADTQYF	TGTGCCAGCAGACAATCACTAGTAGCAGATACGCAGTATTTT
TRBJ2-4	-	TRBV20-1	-	CSAMPRGGLTKNIQYF	TGCAGTGCTATGCCTAGAGGGGGGCTCACCAAAAACATTCAGTACTTC
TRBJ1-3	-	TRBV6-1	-	CASRDSSGNTIYF	TGTGCCAGCAGGGACAGCTCTGGAAACACCATATATTTT
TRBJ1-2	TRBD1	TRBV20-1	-	CSAINGLGTGAGYTF	TGCAGTGCTATCAATGGCCTAGGGACAGGGGCTGGCTACACCTTC
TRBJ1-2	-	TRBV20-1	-	CSVAVNYGYTF	TGCAGCGTCGCTGTAAACTATGGCTACACCTTC
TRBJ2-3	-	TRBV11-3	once	CASSKGVDTQYF	TGTGCCAGCAGCAAGGGGGTAGATACGCAGTATTTT
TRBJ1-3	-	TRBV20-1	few	CSASPRLRNTIYF	TGCAGTGCTAGTCCGAGACTAAGAAACACCATATATTTT
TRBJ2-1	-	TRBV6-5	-	CASSLGKGFDEQFF	TGTGCCAGCAGTTTGGGGAAGGGTTTCGATGAGCAGTTCTTC
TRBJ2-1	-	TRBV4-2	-	CASSHSSYNEQFF	TGTGCCAGCAGCCATTCTTCCTACAATGAGCAGTTCTTC
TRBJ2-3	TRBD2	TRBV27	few	CASSATSGRASGTDTQYF	TGTGCCAGCTCGGCGACTAGCGGGAGGGCGTCCGGCACAGATACGCAGTATTTT
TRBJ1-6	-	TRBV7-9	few	CASSLATGGGYSPLHF	TGTGCCAGCAGCTTAGCCACAGGAGGAGGGTATTCACCCCTCCACTTT
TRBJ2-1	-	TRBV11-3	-	CASSLVPGHGNEQFF	TGTGCCAGCAGCTTAGTTCCAGGGCACGGGAATGAGCAGTTCTTC
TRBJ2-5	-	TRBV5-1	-	CASSLRPHQETQYF	TGCGCCAGCAGCTTGCGGCCCCACCAAGAGACCCAGTACTTC